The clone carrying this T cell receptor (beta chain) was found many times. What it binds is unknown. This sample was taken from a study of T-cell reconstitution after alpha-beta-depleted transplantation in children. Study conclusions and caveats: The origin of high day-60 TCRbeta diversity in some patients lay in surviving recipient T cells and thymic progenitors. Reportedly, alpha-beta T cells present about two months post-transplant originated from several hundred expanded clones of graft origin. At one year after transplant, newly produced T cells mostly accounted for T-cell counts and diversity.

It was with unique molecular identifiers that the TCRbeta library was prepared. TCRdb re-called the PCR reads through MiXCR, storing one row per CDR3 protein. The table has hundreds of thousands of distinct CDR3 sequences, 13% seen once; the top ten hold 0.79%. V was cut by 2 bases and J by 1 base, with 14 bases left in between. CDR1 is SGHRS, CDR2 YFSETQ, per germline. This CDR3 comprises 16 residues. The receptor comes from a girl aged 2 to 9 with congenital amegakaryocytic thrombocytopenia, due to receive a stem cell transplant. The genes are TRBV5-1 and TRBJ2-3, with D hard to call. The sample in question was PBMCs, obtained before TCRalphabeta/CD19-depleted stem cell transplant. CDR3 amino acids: CASSFLGPIGTDTQYF. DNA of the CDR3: TGCGCCAGCAGCTTCCTTGGTCCTATTGGCACAGATACGCAGTATTTT.